The 14 T cell receptor beta chains reported below all come from one sample, sequenced in a study of T cells in Graves' hyperthyroidism and ophthalmopathy. The investigators amplified TCR beta CDR3 regions from RNA transcripts. Researchers ran a first-round RT-PCR on the TCR CDR3 using the HTBI primer set. TCRdb processed the multiplex PCR reads anew with MiXCR; each CDR3 protein has one entry. In the table there are fewer than 350,000 distinct CDR3 sequences, under 25% of which are singletons. Sequencing was done on a sample of blood. Receptors were obtained from a woman in her forties or fifties with Graves' hyperthyroidism.

The CDR3 DNA reads TGTGCCATCAGTTCGGGGGAGGGTCAGCCCCAGCATTTT. This sequence encodes CAISSGEGQPQHF. The rearrangement joins TRBV10-3 to TRBJ1-5, with D perhaps TRBD1 (5 bases). Trimming shortened V by 5 bases and J by 6 bases, and 11 bases separated the two germline ends. In germline, CDR1 is ENHRY, CDR2 SYGVKD. CDR3 size: 13 residues.

The table lists this clonotype with many counts. The CDR3 loop reads CATSRDRVYNEQFF. CDR3 coding DNA: TGTGCCACCAGTCGAGACAGGGTCTACAATGAGCAGTTCTTC. This chain connects TRBV24-1 to TRBJ2-1; the match to TRBD1 covers 7 bases. This CDR3 region has 14 residues. Trimming took 6 bases from V and 3 from J; bases not matched to a gene: 4. Germline values: CDR1 KGHDR, CDR2 SFDVKD.

This clonotype came up many times. The rearrangement links TRBV20-1 to TRBJ2-5, with D unclear. Germline V CDR1 and CDR2: DFQATT, SNEGSKA (reference sequence). With 0 bases removed from V and 7 bases from J, the gap between germline ends came to 21 bases. The CDR3 has 16 amino acids. The CDR3 coding sequence is TGCAGTGCTAGAGATCGTAGGTTCCCGCAATCTGGGACCCAGTACTTC. Translating gives CSARDRRFPQSGTQYF.

The chain has TRBV20-1 and TRBJ1-1; a weak D match, TRBD1 (5 bases). Trimming took off 3 bases at V and 6 bases at J, with 14 bases between the two ends. The CDR3 has 13 amino acids. Per germline, CDR1 DFQATT and CDR2 SNEGSKA (reference sequence). CDR3 in amino acids: CSASPLRGPEAFF. Here the CDR3 DNA reads TGCAGTGCTAGTCCTCTCCGGGGACCTGAAGCTTTCTTT.

This clonotype has at least ten counts. V gene TRBV4-2 combines with J gene TRBJ2-5; no reliable D call. With 0 bases removed from V and 4 bases from J, the gap between germline ends came to 6 bases. Germline CDR1 reads LGHNA; CDR2 reads YNFKEQ. CDR3 length: 13 residues. CDR3 amino acids: CASSQDGAETQYF. DNA of the CDR3: TGTGCCAGCAGCCAAGACGGAGCAGAGACCCAGTACTTC.

This clonotype appeared many times. This sequence joins TRBV7-9 and TRBJ1-2, with TRBD1 matching over 10 bases. V lost 5 bases, J lost 7 bases, and 7 bases stayed unmatched. Germline V gene lookup returns CDR1 SEHNR and CDR2 FQNEAQ (reference sequence). The CDR3 contains 14 residues. The CDR3 is CASSKDRGQSGYTF. In nucleotides, the CDR3 is TGTGCCAGCAGCAAAGACAGGGGGCAGAGTGGCTACACCTTC. Complete variable domain (other parts from reference TRBV7-9 and TRBJ1-2): DTGVSQNPRHKITKRGQNVTFRCDPISEHNRLYWYRQTLGQGPEFLTYFQNEAQLEKSRLLSDRFSAERPKGSFSTLEIQRTEQGDSAMYLCASSKDRGQSGYTFGSGTRLTVV.

For this clonotype: This may arise from a read error, as a much more abundant clone is one base away. V and J are TRBV10-3 and TRBJ2-6, with 8 bases aligning to TRBD1. Germline CDR1 ENHRY, CDR2 SYGVKD. This CDR3 spans 15 amino acids. CDR3 sequence reads: CAIMGQASGTNVLTF. In DNA, the CDR3 is TGTGCCATCATGGGACAGGCCTCTGGGACCAACGTCCTGACTTTC.

Details on this clonotype: A much larger clone differs by one base, so this may be a read error. The gene calls are TRBV6-8 and TRBJ1-4, with D possibly being TRBD1 (5 bases). Germline V gene sequence: CDR1 MNHGY, CDR2 SAAAGT. The length of the CDR3 is 18 residues. CDR3 bases: TGTGCCAGCAGTTTCTGGCAGGGAAACTCCGGAGCTAATGATAAACTGTTTTTT. This sequence encodes CASSFWQGNSGANDKLFF.

In this sample, this clonotype turned up many times. This CDR3 reads CASSETPRAGGYNEQFF. In DNA, the CDR3 is TGCGCCAGCAGTGAGACTCCCCGGGCGGGAGGATACAATGAGCAGTTCTTC. The chain has TRBV10-1 and TRBJ2-1; 8 bases are shared with TRBD2. Germline lookup yields CDR1 WNHNN and CDR2 SYGVQD (reference sequence). The CDR3 runs 17 residues. V gave up 2 bases and J gave up 4 bases; unmatched junction bases: 10.

The rearrangement uses TRBV19 and TRBJ2-1; D is tentatively TRBD1 or TRBD2 (6 bases each). The CDR3 is made up of 13 amino acids. V lost 4 bases, J lost 7 bases, and 11 bases lay in between. The V gene's germline CDR1 is LNHDA and CDR2 SQIVND (reference sequence). The CDR3 here is CASSTKGGNEQFF. DNA of the CDR3: TGTGCCAGTAGTACGAAGGGGGGAAATGAGCAGTTCTTC. The complete variable domain, with remaining parts taken from reference TRBV19 and TRBJ2-1, reads DGGITQSPKYLFRKEGQNVTLSCEQNLNHDAMYWYRQDPGQGLRLIYYSQIVNDFQKGDIAEGYSVSREKKESFPLTVTSAQKNPTAFYLCASSTKGGNEQFFGPGTRLTVL.

This clonotype was detected only once. A much larger clone differs from this one at a single base, so this may be a read error. The rearrangement joins TRBV6-1 to TRBJ2-5, with 9 nucleotides matching TRBD2. The CDR3 sequence is 15 residues long. Trimming at V came to 5 bases and at J to 6 bases, leaving 10 bases not matched to a gene. Germline CDR1 is MNHNS and CDR2 is SASEGT. CDR3 protein: CASSLSSGNMKTQYF. DNA for the CDR3: TGTGCCAGCAGTCTCTCTAGCGGGAATATGAAGACCCAGTACTTC.

This clonotype was seen a few times. V usage is TRBV28 and J usage is TRBJ1-4; perhaps TRBD1 as D (6 bases). The germline V and J ends were trimmed by 7 bases and 5 bases, with 17 bases remaining between them. Germline V gene data show CDR1 as MDHEN and CDR2 as SYDVKM. The CDR3 runs 15 residues. CDR3: CASTYSGGFNEKLFF. CDR3 sequence (DNA): TGTGCCAGCACCTACTCGGGGGGCTTCAATGAAAAACTGTTTTTT.

This clonotype was recorded once. The chain recombines TRBV7-9 with TRBJ2-3; D remains unclear. The CDR3 covers 15 residues. CDR1 and CDR2 from the germline V gene are SEHNR and FQNEAQ (reference sequence). Trimming took off 5 bases at V and 5 bases at J, with 17 bases between the two ends. Here the CDR3 DNA reads TGTGCCAGCAGCCCCCTATGGCGAGAAATAGATACGCAGTATTTT. This translates into CASSPLWREIDTQYF.

This clonotype showed up many times. The CDR3 nucleotides read TGCGCCAGCAGCGAACGACAGGGGAGGACTGAAGCTTTCTTT. It translates to CASSERQGRTEAFF. The chain links TRBV5-1 to TRBJ1-1; TRBD1 matches 8 bases. The CDR3 runs to 14 residues. V was clipped by 4 bases and J by 5 bases; unmatched bases: 7. From germline, CDR1 is SGHRS and CDR2 YFSETQ.